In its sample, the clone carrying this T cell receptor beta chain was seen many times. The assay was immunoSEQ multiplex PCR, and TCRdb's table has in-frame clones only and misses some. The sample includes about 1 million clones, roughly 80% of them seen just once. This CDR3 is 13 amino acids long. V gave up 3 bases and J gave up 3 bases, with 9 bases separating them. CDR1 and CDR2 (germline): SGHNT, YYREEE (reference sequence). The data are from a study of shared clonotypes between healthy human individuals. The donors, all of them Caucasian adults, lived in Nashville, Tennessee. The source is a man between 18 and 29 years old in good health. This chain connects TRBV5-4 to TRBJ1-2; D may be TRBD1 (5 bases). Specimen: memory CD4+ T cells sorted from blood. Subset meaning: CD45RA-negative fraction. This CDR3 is CASSSQGYYGYTF. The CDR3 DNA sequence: TGTGCCAGCAGCTCCCAGGGCTACTATGGCTACACCTTC.